This T cell receptor beta chain was documented in a study of T-cell reconstitution after alpha-beta-depleted transplantation in children. Unique molecular identifiers tagged the TCRbeta library. TCRdb re-called the PCR reads with MiXCR, one entry per CDR3 protein. The sample lists approximately 1,000,000 distinct CDR3 sequences; less than 30% were seen once. This CDR3 has 15 residues. Germline CDR1 SGHRS, CDR2 YFSETQ. V was shortened by 4 bases and J by 0 bases, with 14 bases between the two germline ends. This clonotype originated in a boy under two years old who had a stem cell transplant for SCID, so the T cells may come from the graft donor. The chain carries TRBV5-1 and TRBJ2-7; D is ambiguous. Sequences were derived from PBMCs, mostly from graft donor cells, sampled 360 days after TCRalphabeta/CD19-depleted stem cell transplant. In DNA, the CDR3 is TGCGCCAGCAGCCCAACCACTGGTTACTCCTACGAGCAGTACTTC. This sequence encodes CASSPTTGYSYEQYF. The full variable domain, with the rest looked up from reference TRBV5-1 and TRBJ2-7, is KAGVTQTPRYLIKTRGQQVTLSCSPISGHRSVSWYQQTPGQGLQFLFEYFSETQRNKGNFPGRFSGRQFSNSRSEMNVSTLELGDSALYLCASSPTTGYSYEQYFGPGTRLTVT.